This T cell receptor beta chain was captured in a study of cytomegalovirus exposure and HLA in healthy donors. It was with 60 Vbeta and 13 Jbeta primers that the PCR ran. The protocol was immunoSEQ multiplex PCR, while the TCRdb copy is restricted to in-frame clones and leaves out a portion. The sample holds about 130,000 clones, around three quarters seen once. CDR1 and CDR2 (germline): MNHNY, SVGAGI (reference sequence). This CDR3 comprises 16 residues. Trimming left V 0 bases short and J 8 bases short, with 19 bases between. The TCR originated in a woman aged 45 to 65 in good health and CMV-seronegative. Sequencing input: PBMCs. The V and J genes are TRBV6-6 and TRBJ1-2; D may be TRBD1 (5 bases). CDR3 DNA sequence: TGTGCCAGCAGTTACTCGATGGGTTCGGGGGATCGAGGCTACACCTTC. This gives the protein CASSYSMGSGDRGYTF.